This entry describes one T cell receptor beta chain. Its antigen is currently not known. No base quality information exists; no much larger clone differs at one position. This specimen comes from a study of blood T cell repertoires in COVID-19 (TCRdb year 2020). Regarding the complete study: The collaborator samples originated in the United States, Italy and Spain and spanned the acute and convalescent phases of COVID-19. Samples came from the ongoing ImmuneRACE study (first 160 participants) plus 1,254 subjects from 6 global collaborators. Where HLA class I and class II types were available, the types were taken from metadata supplied by the sample provider, not from assay-based typing. Sample metadata almost always included a de-identified subject ID, COVID-19 status, age in years and sex. The prospective study material was composed of cDNA or gDNA derived from T cells, B-cell-depleted T cells, or PBMCs. Subjects who had been exposed to COVID-19, were actively infected with it, or had recovered from it provided the deeply sampled blood TCRbeta repertoires that made up the dataset. The repertoires were released in a freely available public database intended as a resource for research on the immune response to SARS-CoV-2.

The immunoSEQ Assay, a bias-controlled multiplex PCR, was used to amplify TCRbeta CDR3 regions from genomic DNA. Concerning the study's data processing: The number of nucleated cells in each sample was estimated by amplification of reference gene primers within the assay. To quantify the absolute abundance of each unique TCRbeta CDR3 rearrangement, sequence reads were collapsed and filtered. For each sample, productive Simpson clonality was calculated as the square root of Simpson's diversity index over productive rearrangements. Imported from immuneACCESS, the table was reduced by TCRdb to in-frame sequences with V and J called. These copies leave out some clones; in studies compared against another copy, an unresolved V gene accounts for under half, and the cause of the remainder is not known. That table gives V, J and clone size, and the DNA gave D and trimming. The sample table shows approximately 90,000 clones, and around three quarters are seen once. The top ten constitute approximately 21% of the sample.

The collaborating institutions used their own protocols to collect whole blood in K2EDTA tubes. Collaborator samples were shipped for TCRbeta analysis as frozen whole blood, isolated PBMCs, or DNA extracted from either sample type. Results the study describes overall, beyond this receptor: Clinical and demographic metadata were provided uncurated, with the amount varying by source and participant.

V and J are trimmed by 1 base and 4 bases, and the gene matches miss 10 bases of the junction. Via the germline V gene, CDR1 is MNHEY and CDR2 SVGAGI. From its cysteine to its phenylalanine, the CDR3 spans 16 amino acids. The retained sequence is limited to the CDR3, 48 bases, with the frame set at the first base. The sequence derives from a woman older than 75 with acute or convalescent COVID-19. The sample taken for sequencing was peripheral blood. Here the chain combines TRBV6-5 and TRBJ2-7; TRBD2 fits 7 bases in the junction. The DNA sequence is given as TGTGCCAGCAGTTACTGGTCCGGGGGGATTTTATACGAGCAGTACTTC. It translates to CASSYWSGGILYEQYF.